The 6 T cell receptor beta chains listed next were all sequenced from one sample in a study of T cell responses to AZD1222 COVID-19 vaccine. Produced via immunoSEQ multiplex PCR; TCRdb's table is partial and in-frame only. The sample includes around 67,000 clones, roughly 84% seen only once; the top ten take roughly 7.3%. The sample consisted of peripheral blood, taken on day 0 of AZD1222 vaccination. These receptor sequences come from an adult in good health.

This clone was counted only a few times. The V gene is TRBV6-1, the J gene TRBJ1-3; the D gene is possibly TRBD1 (5 bases). The V gene lost 1 base and the J gene lost 1 base, with 14 bases spanning the gap. CDR1 MNHNS and CDR2 SASEGT come from the germline V gene. The CDR3 runs to 17 residues. The DNA for the CDR3 is TGTGCCAGCAGTGAAGTGCCCCCTGGACATTCTGGAAACACCATATATTTT. It yields the protein CASSEVPPGHSGNTIYF.

This clone showed up just a few times. This chain joins TRBV5-1 and TRBJ1-3; D may be TRBD1 (6 bases). From germline, CDR1 is SGHRS and CDR2 YFSETQ. V lost 1 base and J 7 bases, leaving 24 bases between the germline ends. The CDR3 spans 18 residues. CDR3 sequence: CASSLSTGAGLQGNTIYF. In DNA form, the CDR3 reads TGCGCCAGCAGCTTGTCGACCGGAGCGGGCCTACAGGGCAACACCATATATTTT.

This chain's CDR3 is CASSAPGQGGKNIQYF. In DNA, the CDR3 is TGTGCCAGCAGTGCACCGGGACAGGGGGGGAAAAACATTCAGTACTTC. The chain is built from TRBV6-1 and TRBJ2-4; the match to TRBD1 covers 11 bases. With 4 bases clipped from V and 4 bases from J, the junction kept 6 bases outside the gene matches. Germline CDR1 MNHNS, CDR2 SASEGT. The CDR3 is 16 residues long.

This clone showed up just once. V is TRBV9 and J is TRBJ2-5; 9 bases align to TRBD1. CDR1 and CDR2 (germline): SGDLS, YYNGEE. The CDR3 consists of 16 residues. Trimming took 4 bases from V and 0 from J; bases not matched to a gene: 7. The CDR3 here is CASSRGTGTDQETQYF. As DNA, the CDR3 is TGTGCCAGCAGCAGGGGGACAGGGACCGACCAAGAGACCCAGTACTTC.

The rearrangement links TRBV4-2 to TRBJ2-7; 10 bases line up with TRBD1. Trimming removed 2 bases from V and 3 bases from J; junction bases left unmatched: 4. The CDR3 length is 15 residues. The germline V gene has CDR1 LGHNA and CDR2 YNFKEQ. The CDR3 coding sequence is TGTGCCAGCAGCCAATTTGGGACAGGGGACTACGAGCAGTACTTC. The encoded protein is CASSQFGTGDYEQYF.

The chain recombines TRBV10-3 with TRBJ2-6; D is possibly TRBD2 (6 bases). With 4 bases removed from V and 4 bases from J, the gap between germline ends came to 11 bases. The CDR3 runs 15 residues. The V gene's germline CDR1 is ENHRY and CDR2 SYGVKD. The CDR3 region has the DNA TGTGCCATCAGTGTTACGGGAGCGGGGGCCAACGTCCTGACTTTC. It encodes CAISVTGAGANVLTF.